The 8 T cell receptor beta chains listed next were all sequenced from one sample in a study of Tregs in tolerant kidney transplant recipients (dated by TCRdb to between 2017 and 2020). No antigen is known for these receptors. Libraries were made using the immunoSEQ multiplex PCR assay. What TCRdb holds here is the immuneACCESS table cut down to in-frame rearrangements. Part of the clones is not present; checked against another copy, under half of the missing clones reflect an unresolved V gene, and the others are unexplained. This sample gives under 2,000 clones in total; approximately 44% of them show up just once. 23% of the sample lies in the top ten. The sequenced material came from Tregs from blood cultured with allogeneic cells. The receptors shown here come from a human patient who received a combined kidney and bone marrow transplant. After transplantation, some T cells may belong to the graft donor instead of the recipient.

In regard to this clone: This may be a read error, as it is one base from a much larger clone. The CDR3 DNA sequence: TGTGCCAGCAGCTTAGACAGGGGCAGCGAGGAGCAGTACTTC. Its translation: CASSLDRGSEEQYF. The chain has TRBV11-2 and TRBJ2-7, with TRBD1 as a possible D gene (6 bases). The CDR3 spans 14 residues. Germline CDR1 is SGHAT and CDR2 is FQNNGV. With 0 bases removed from V and 7 bases from J, the gap between germline ends came to 13 bases. Based on the CDR3 plus reference TRBV11-2 and TRBJ2-7, the full variable domain is EAGVAQSPRYKIIEKRQSVAFWCNPISGHATLYWYQQILGQGPKLLIQFQNNGVVDDSQLPKDRFSAERLKGVDSTLKIQPAKLEDSAVYLCASSLDRGSEEQYFGPGTRLTVT.

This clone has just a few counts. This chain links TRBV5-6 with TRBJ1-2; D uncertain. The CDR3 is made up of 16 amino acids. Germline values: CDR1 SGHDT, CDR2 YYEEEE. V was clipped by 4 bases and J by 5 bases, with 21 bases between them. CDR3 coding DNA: TGTGCCAGCAGCCAAGAGTTCGTATCAGGATCTTATGGCTACACCTTC. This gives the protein CASSQEFVSGSYGYTF.

CDR3 in amino acids: CASSLIGVETQYF. For the CDR3, the DNA is TGTGCCAGCAGCTTAATAGGAGTAGAGACCCAGTACTTC. The chain links TRBV7-9 to TRBJ2-5; D not resolved. Germline lookup yields CDR1 SEHNR and CDR2 FQNEAQ (reference sequence). The V end was cut by 2 bases, the J end by 4 bases, with 8 bases between. The CDR3 contains 13 residues.

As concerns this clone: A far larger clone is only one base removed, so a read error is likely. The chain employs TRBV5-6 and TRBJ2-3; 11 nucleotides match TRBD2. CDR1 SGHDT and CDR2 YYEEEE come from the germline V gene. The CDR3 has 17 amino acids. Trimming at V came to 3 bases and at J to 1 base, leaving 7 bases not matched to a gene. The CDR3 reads CASSSSGLAGGTDTQYF. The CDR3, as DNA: TGTGCCAGCAGCTCTTCCGGACTAGCGGGCGGCACAGATACGCAGTATTTT.

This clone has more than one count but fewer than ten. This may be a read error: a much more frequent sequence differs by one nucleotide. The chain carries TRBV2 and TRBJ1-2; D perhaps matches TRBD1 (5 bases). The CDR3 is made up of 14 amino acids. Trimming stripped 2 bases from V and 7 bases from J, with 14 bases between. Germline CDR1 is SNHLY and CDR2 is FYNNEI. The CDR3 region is CASSEKRRGSGYTF. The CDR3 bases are TGTGCCAGCAGTGAAAAGAGGCGGGGGAGTGGCTACACCTTC.

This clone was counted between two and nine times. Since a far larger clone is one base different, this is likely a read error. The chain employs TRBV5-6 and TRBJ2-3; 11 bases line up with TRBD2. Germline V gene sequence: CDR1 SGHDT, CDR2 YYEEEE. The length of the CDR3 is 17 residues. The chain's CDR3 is CARSSYGLAGGTDTQYF. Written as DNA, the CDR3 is TGTGCCCGCAGCTCTTACGGACTAGCGGGCGGCACAGATACGCAGTATTTT.

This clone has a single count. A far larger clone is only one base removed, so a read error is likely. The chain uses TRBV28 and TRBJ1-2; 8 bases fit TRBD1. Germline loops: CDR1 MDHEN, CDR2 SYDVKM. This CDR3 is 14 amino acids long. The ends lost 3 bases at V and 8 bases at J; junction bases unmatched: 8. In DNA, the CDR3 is TGTGCCAGCAGTTTCCGGGACAGGCCGGGAGGCTACACCTTC. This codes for CASSFRDRPGGYTF.

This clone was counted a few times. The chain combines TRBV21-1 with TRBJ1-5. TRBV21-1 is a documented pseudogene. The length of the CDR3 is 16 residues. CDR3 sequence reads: CASSKGSAVSNQPQHF. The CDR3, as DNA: TGTGCCAGCAGCAAAGGTAGTGCAGTGAGCAATCAGCCCCAGCATTTT.